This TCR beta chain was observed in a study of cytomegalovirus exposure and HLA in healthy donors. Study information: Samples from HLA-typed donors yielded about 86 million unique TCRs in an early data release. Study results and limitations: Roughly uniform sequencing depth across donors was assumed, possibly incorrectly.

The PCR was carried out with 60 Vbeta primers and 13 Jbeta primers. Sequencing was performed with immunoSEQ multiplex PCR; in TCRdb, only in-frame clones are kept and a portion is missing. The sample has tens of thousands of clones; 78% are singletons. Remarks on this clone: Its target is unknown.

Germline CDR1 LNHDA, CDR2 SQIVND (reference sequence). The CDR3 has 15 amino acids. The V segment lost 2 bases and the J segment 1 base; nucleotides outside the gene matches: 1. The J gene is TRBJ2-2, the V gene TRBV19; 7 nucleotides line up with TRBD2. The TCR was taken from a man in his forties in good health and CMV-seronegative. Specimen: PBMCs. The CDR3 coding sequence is TGTGCCAGTAGTATAACTAGCGAGAACACCGGGGAGCTGTTTTTT. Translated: CASSITSENTGELFF.